The entry that follows covers one T cell receptor (beta chain) sequence. Its target is unknown. This record comes from a study of cytomegalovirus exposure and HLA in healthy donors. Study conclusions and caveats: Donors belonging to an Asian-associated ancestry cluster reportedly showed fewer N-insertions in productive TCRs than the roughly 700-donor mean, according to what a later analysis found.

Per the germline V gene, CDR1 is MGHDK and CDR2 is SYGVNS. V dropped 3 bases and J dropped 5; count of bases not matched to a gene: 17. CDR3 length: 18 amino acids. Amplification used 60 Vbeta primers and 13 Jbeta primers. Generated by immunoSEQ multiplex PCR, the TCRdb table keeps only in-frame clones and is missing some. Among around 140,000 clones listed, over 70% were seen once. The origin of this receptor is a woman aged 40-49 years in good health and CMV-seronegative. The rearrangement joins TRBV25-1 to TRBJ2-3, with 7 bases fitting TRBD2. Specimen: PBMCs. CDR3 coding DNA: TGTGCCAGCAGTGAGGGAGTTGTCCGGCGGGGGTTGGGAGATACGCAGTATTTT. This gives the protein CASSEGVVRRGLGDTQYF. The full variable domain, completed using reference TRBV25-1 and TRBJ2-3, is EADIYQTPRYLVIGTGKKITLECSQTMGHDKMYWYQQDPGMELHLIHYSYGVNSTEKGDLSSESTVSRIRTEHFPLTLESARPSHTSQYLCASSEGVVRRGLGDTQYFGPGTRLTVL.